This T cell receptor beta chain is drawn from a study of CD4 and CD8 cells across lung adenocarcinoma regions (dated by TCRdb to 2016 to 2019). With respect to the entire study: The study compared tumor centers with tumor margins to examine intratumor heterogeneity of the T cell receptor repertoire.

Patients with localized lung adenocarcinoma, a subtype of non-small cell lung cancer, were used as donors. These samples came from the margins of localized lung adenocarcinomas. CD4+ T cells from tumor tissue were profiled separately from CD8+ T cells for TCR repertoire analysis. This clonotype was counted between two and nine times. Its antigen specificity is not known. Base qualities were left out, and no much larger clone turns up one base away. The library was produced with PCR. The sequencer listed for this sample is HiSeq X Ten. Starting from the raw public reads, TCRdb applied fastp trimming at Q25, assembled clones with MiXCR and retained in-frame beta chains. CDR3 protein sequences are deduplicated, and each keeps its most common genes and DNA. The table for this sample lists some 20,000 distinct CDR3 sequences; 46% of them were counted only once. The ten largest clones capture less than 20% of the sample.

This receptor was identified in a male donor with lung adenocarcinoma. The CD4 and CD8 labels of this study may be unreliable. Sequencing was done on a sample of CD4+ T cells from the margin of a lung tumor. The cell subset or site label for this specimen denotes: tumor margin region.

The CDR3 region: CASSQLTGIATNEKLFF. The DNA sequence follows: TGCGCCAGCAGCCAACTGACAGGTATCGCAACTAATGAAAAACTGTTTTTT. The chain was built from TRBV4-1 and TRBJ1-4; the best D guess is TRBD1, with 6 bases matching. V and J are truncated by 2 bases and 0 bases respectively, leaving an intervening sequence of 13 bases. CDR1 and CDR2 were assigned from the germline V gene as MGHRA and YSYEKL. The CDR3 runs 17 amino acids, cysteine and phenylalanine included. Only the CDR3 region is kept as DNA, spanning 51 bases read in frame from base 1.